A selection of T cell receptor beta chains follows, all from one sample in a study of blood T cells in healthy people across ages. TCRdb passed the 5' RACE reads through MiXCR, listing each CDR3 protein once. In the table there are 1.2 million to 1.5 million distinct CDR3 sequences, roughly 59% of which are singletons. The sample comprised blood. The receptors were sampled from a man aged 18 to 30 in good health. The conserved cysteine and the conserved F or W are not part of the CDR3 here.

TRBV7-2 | ASRPGLPEAF
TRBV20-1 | SARRLAGAGQETQY
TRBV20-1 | SAREGTANQPQH
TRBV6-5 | ASSQPGVWSYEQY
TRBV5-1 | ASSLARFGREGETQY
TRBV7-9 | ASSEGTKTFPETQY
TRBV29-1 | SGRDRSYGYT
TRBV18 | ASSPPNRGSHTEAF
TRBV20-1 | SARDYLRTSTDTQY
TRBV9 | ASSATPGTSPDTQY
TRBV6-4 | ASSSTGLGYGYT
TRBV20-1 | SAADRASTYEQY
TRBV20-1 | SASGTGTFYEQY
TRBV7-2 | ASSLAMGTNSPLH
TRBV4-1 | ASSQMGQGANYEQY
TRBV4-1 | ASSQESDEQY
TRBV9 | ASSVDSRKTDTQY
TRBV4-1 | ASSPVERPADTQY
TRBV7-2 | ASSYPDTATNEKLF
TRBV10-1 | ASSEESIQETQY
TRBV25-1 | ASRGGRWGRVEEKLF
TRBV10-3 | AIRFTSGRTTDTQY
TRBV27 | ASGPPGGYEQY
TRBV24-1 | ATSSGLAGYNEQF
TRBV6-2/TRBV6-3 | ASGLAAQETQY
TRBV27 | ASSFLWTGSSGELF
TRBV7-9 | ASSLSGNPRSNQPQH
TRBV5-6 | ASSLAFGTPLH
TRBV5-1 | ASRAPGTNNEQY